This T cell receptor beta chain comes out of a study of type 1 and type 2 diabetes patients. At the level of the study: Donors were type 1 diabetes, type 2 diabetes, or nondiabetic controls. Findings and caveats of the study: Between type 2 diabetes and control samples, V and J usage averaged roughly 0.97 correlation. Some HECs seen only in T1D might also appear in more T2D or control samples.

Each diabetic donor fulfilled classification criteria for either type 1 or type 2. PCR was run on genomic DNA. Multiplex PCR with 30 forward and 13 reverse primers amplified the TCR beta CDR3. MiXCR was run by TCRdb on the multiplex PCR reads, yielding one entry per CDR3 protein. The profile shows some 250,000 distinct CDR3 sequences, around 50% of them singletons. Regarding this clonotype: Its antigen is still unknown.

The sample taken for sequencing was peripheral blood mononuclear cells (PBMCs). This TCR was recovered from a man younger than 30 with type 2 diabetes.

The CDR3, as DNA: TGTGCCACCAGCAGAGATCTGGGCGGGGGGCATGGCTACACCTTC. Protein: CATSRDLGGGHGYTF. The chain couples TRBV15 to TRBJ1-2; weak D call: TRBD1 (6 bases). Trimming took off 0 bases at V and 6 bases at J, with 14 bases between the two ends. Germline V gene lookup returns CDR1 LNHNV and CDR2 YYDKDF (reference sequence). The CDR3 has 15 residues.